This entry describes one TCR beta chain. Its antigen is unknown. For the second PCR, which ran for roughly 6 to 12 cycles, a sample-barcoded 5' primer and a J-beta primer mix were used. Every cDNA molecule bore a tag from a template-switch adaptor containing 12 random nucleotides. MiXCR, run by TCRdb on the 5' RACE reads, gives a single entry per CDR3 protein. The sample has 800,000 to 1,000,000 distinct CDR3 sequences; around 48% are singletons. The length of the CDR3 is 13 residues. The germline V gene has CDR1 DFQATT and CDR2 SNEGSKA (reference sequence). The trim removed 6 bases at V and 0 bases at J, leaving 5 bases unmatched. The sample belongs to a study of blood T cells in healthy people across ages. Study-wide points: TCR beta diversity, measured per million T cells, fell in a roughly linear way with age. Diversity was higher, and naive CD4+ cells more numerous, in long-lived donors than in aged donors. The donors' CMV status was not determined, possibly confounding changes in expanded clonotypes.

This TCR derives from a man in his thirties or forties in good health. Sequencing input: blood. The chain employs TRBV20-1 and TRBJ2-7, with 7 bases that match TRBD2. The CDR3 DNA reads as TGCAGTGCGCAGCGGGGCTTCTCCTACGAGCAGTACTTC. It encodes CSAQRGFSYEQYF.